This paragraph covers one T cell receptor (beta chain) sequence. This receptor's antigen is unknown. Base qualities are not recorded, but no much larger clone differs from it by a single base. These data come from a study of regulatory dendritic cells for organ transplantation (dated by TCRdb to 2017 to 2019). General notes on the study: Regulatory dendritic cells were generated from monocytes cultured with vitamin D3 on days 0 and 4 and IL-10 on day 4. On day 6, LPS was added to the DC cultures to test how the DCs responded to a strong maturation-inducing agent. The TCRbeta repertoires of sorted naive and memory CD4+ and CD8+ T cells were sequenced before and after allostimulation with regulatory or mature dendritic cells.

Points the paper makes about the study in general: Allostimulation expanded memory CD8+ clones in both subjects, but regulatory dendritic cells appeared to induce more limited expansion than mature dendritic cells. Among the resting subsets, memory CD8+ T cells contained the most alloreactive TCR clonotypes. Only two subjects were sequenced, and the authors noted considerable between-individual heterogeneity in the alloreactive memory CD8+ T cell pool. Naive CD4+ and CD8+ T cells showed highly diverse repertoires, whereas memory cells were less diverse and memory CD8+ cells were the most oligoclonal.

Germline trimming amounts to 3 bases on V and 5 bases on J, with 7 as the count of junction bases outside the gene matches. Looking up the germline V gene yields CDR1 SGHTA and CDR2 FQGNSA. Measured from the cysteine to the phenylalanine, the CDR3 is 14 residues long. Kept here is only the CDR3 DNA, which spans 42 bases and is read in frame from base 1. Sorted T cell subsets were CFSE-labeled and co-cultured for 4 to 5 days with allogeneic regulatory or mature dendritic cells at a 1:10 DC:T ratio. FACS was used to sort naive T cells as CD45RA+ cells and memory T cells as CD45RO+ CD4+ or CD8+ cells. The T cells used for TCR sequencing were obtained from a couple of healthy control subjects. The Qiagen DNeasy Blood & Tissue Kit was used to extract genomic DNA. A multiplexed two-step PCR with Vbeta-specific forward primers and Jbeta-specific reverse primers was used to amplify the TCRbeta CDR3 regions. Through the immunoSEQ service, TCRbeta libraries were sequenced on an Illumina instrument. The paper's processing steps were these. V, D and J genes were assigned using IMGT annotation, and counts were corrected for multiplex PCR bias using synthetic CDR3 analogues. The immunoSEQ Analyzer calculated repertoire clonality as one minus the normalized Shannon entropy. Clonal expansion was defined by Fisher's exact test with Benjamini-Hochberg false discovery rate control, using two-tailed P<0.01. The table comes from immuneACCESS by way of TCRdb, which keeps in-frame sequences with V and J called. Part of the clones is missing from these tables; in studies checked, under half for an unresolved V gene and the rest for unknown reasons. V and J calls and clone size are copied from that table; D and trimming were computed from the DNA. In this sample the table shows roughly 23,000 clones, 85% of which occur a single time. The top ten clones comprise 0.2% to 0.3% of the sample.

The sample was naive CD4+ T cells from blood cultured with dendritic cells. This specimen's cell subset or site label, per the study, means: CD45RA+ naive T cells. The sequence joins TRBV7-2 to TRBJ2-7; 7 middle bases align to TRBD1. The source of this sequence is a human donor in good health. This receptor has the CDR3 CASSFRQGVNEQYF. In nucleotide form, the sequence is TGTGCCAGCAGCTTCCGACAGGGCGTCAACGAGCAGTACTTC.